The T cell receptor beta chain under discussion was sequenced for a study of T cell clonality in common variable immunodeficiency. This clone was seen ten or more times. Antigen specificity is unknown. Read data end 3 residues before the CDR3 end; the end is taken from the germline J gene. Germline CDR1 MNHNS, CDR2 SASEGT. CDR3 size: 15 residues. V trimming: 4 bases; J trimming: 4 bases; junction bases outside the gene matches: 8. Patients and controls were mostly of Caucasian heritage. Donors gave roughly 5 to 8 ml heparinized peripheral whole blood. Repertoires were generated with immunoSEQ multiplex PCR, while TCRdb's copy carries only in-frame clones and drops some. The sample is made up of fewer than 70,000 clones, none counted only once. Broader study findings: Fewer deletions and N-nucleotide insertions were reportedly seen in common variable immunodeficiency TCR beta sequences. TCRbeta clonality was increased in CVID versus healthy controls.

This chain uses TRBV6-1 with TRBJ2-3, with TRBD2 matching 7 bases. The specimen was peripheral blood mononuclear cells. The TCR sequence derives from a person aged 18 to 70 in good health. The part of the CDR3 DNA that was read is TGTGCCAGCAGTGCTTCTAGCGGTGGAGCAGATACG. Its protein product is CASSASSGGADT. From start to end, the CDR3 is CASSASSGGADTQYF.